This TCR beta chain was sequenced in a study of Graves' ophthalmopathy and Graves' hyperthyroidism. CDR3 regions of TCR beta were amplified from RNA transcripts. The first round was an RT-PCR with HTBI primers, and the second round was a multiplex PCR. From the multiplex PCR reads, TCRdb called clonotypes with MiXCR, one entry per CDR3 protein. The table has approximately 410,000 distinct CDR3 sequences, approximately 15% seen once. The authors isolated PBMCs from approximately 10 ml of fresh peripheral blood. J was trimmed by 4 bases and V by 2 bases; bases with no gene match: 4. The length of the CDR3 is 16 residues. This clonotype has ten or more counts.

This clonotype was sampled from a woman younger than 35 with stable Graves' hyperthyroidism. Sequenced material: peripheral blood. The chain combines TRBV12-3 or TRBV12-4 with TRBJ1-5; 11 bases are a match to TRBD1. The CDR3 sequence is CASSLLGTGGNQPQHF. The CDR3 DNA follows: TGTGCCAGCAGTTTATTAGGGACAGGGGGGAATCAGCCCCAGCATTTT.